What follows is one TCR beta chain and its context. The junction shows a germline mismatch at one end, possibly a read error. This sample stems from a study of blood T cells in healthy people across ages. In germline, CDR1 is ENHRY, CDR2 SYGVKD. CDR3 length: 16 residues. Alongside a J-beta primer mix, a sample-barcoded 5' primer served in a second PCR lasting about 7 to 12 cycles. Through a template-switch adaptor with 12 random nucleotides, each cDNA molecule received a tag. At least 2.5 million CDR3-containing paired-end reads were obtained per sample. TCRdb used MiXCR to reprocess the 5' RACE reads, holding one entry per CDR3 protein. Seen here are about 780,000 distinct CDR3 sequences, about half observed once, and the top ten hold 15% to 20%. The individuals who served as donors were healthy Caucasians living in Russia, aged roughly 6 to 100. Extraction yielded at least 6 micrograms of total RNA per sample.

The sequencing sample was made of blood. This clonotype was obtained from a man older than 75 in good health. The chain is built from TRBV10-3 and TRBJ2-3; TRBD2 matches at 8 bases. This chain's CDR3 is CAISWSPGLVTDMQYF. CDR3 DNA: TGTGCCATCAGTTGGTCCCCGGGACTAGTTACAGATATGCAGTATTTT.